Each of the 32 T cell receptor beta chains below was sequenced from the same sample in a study of T-cell memory formation after mild COVID-19. TCRdb re-analysed the 5' RACE reads in MiXCR, keeping a single row per CDR3 protein. The sample yields 350,000 to 500,000 distinct CDR3 sequences, around 19% seen once. Sequencing was performed on PBMCs or a T cell subset sorted from them (not recorded which). These TCRs come from an adult woman who had mild COVID-19 (a few samples of this study predate the infection). Cell type and time point are not known.

The V gene is TRBV6-5, the J gene TRBJ2-7; D not resolved. Looked up from germline, CDR1 is MNHEY and CDR2 is SVGAGI. The CDR3 consists of 15 residues. V lost 5 bases to trimming and J lost 2 bases, with 16 bases between them. CDR3 protein: CASSADGEPTYEQYF. In DNA, the CDR3 is TGTGCCAGCAGTGCGGACGGAGAACCCACCTACGAGCAGTACTTC.

The chain employs TRBV4-2 and TRBJ2-1, with D possibly TRBD2 on 6 matching bases. The germline V and J ends were trimmed by 4 bases and 4 bases, with 20 bases remaining between them. The CDR3 is 17 amino acids. The germline CDR1 and CDR2 sequences are LGHNA and YNFKEQ. CDR3 bases: TGTGCCAGCAGCCTCCCCCCCCCTAGCGACACTTACAATGAGCAGTTCTTC. As protein: CASSLPPPSDTYNEQFF.

This clonotype was observed a few times. The chain uses TRBV7-2 and TRBJ2-1; TRBD2 is a possible D gene (5 bases). This CDR3 spans 16 amino acids. Germline V gene sequence: CDR1 SGHTA, CDR2 FQGNSA. Trimming left V 4 bases short and J 0 bases short, with 13 bases between. CDR3 coding DNA: TGTGCCAGCAGCTCAAGCGGACCGTTCTCCTACAATGAGCAGTTCTTC. Translated: CASSSSGPFSYNEQFF.

The genes are TRBV6-5 and TRBJ1-1; TRBD1 is a possible D gene (6 bases). Trimming removed 4 bases from V and 6 bases from J, with 12 bases in between. The CDR3 spans 13 residues. The V gene's germline CDR1 is MNHEY and CDR2 SVGAGI. CDR3 nucleotide sequence: TGTGCCAGCAGTTCCTTGGACAGAGCTGAAGCTTTCTTT. It translates to CASSSLDRAEAFF.

This clonotype was counted a few times. This chain links TRBV7-2 with TRBJ2-4, with 10 positions matching TRBD2. Losses at the gene ends were 5 bases for V and 6 bases for J; bases not matched to a gene: 4. This CDR3 is 14 amino acids long. Germline V lookup: CDR1 SGHTA, CDR2 FQGNSA. The CDR3 is CASSVRLAGNIQYF. Written as DNA, the CDR3 is TGTGCCAGCAGCGTCAGACTAGCGGGAAACATTCAGTACTTC. The whole variable domain, remainder taken from reference TRBV7-2 and TRBJ2-4, is GAGVSQSPSNKVTEKGKDVELRCDPISGHTALYWYRQSLGQGLEFLIYFQGNSAPDKSGLPSDRFSAERTGGSVSTLTIQRTQQEDSAVYLCASSVRLAGNIQYFGAGTRLSVL.

This chain links TRBV20-1 with TRBJ1-1, with D perhaps matching TRBD1 (6 bases). Trimming shortened V by 2 bases and J by 7 bases, and 11 bases separated the two germline ends. The CDR3 covers 12 residues. Germline CDR1 DFQATT, CDR2 SNEGSKA (reference sequence). The CDR3 DNA reads TGCAGTGCTAGACAGGGGAGGAGTGAAGCTTTCTTT. Translating it yields CSARQGRSEAFF.

The chain's CDR3 is CASSAPPSRQETQYF. The CDR3 nucleotides are TGTGCCAGCAGCGCCCCGCCGAGCCGTCAAGAGACCCAGTACTTC. This rearrangement joins TRBV7-9 to TRBJ2-5; D call uncertain. This CDR3 has 15 amino acids. In germline, CDR1 is SEHNR, CDR2 FQNEAQ (reference sequence). V lost 5 bases to trimming and J lost 2 bases, with 15 bases between them.

The table lists this clonotype with a few counts. The chain carries TRBV30 and TRBJ1-3; D is unresolved. Germline values: CDR1 GTSNPN, CDR2 SVGIG (reference sequence). V lost 0 bases, J lost 0 bases, and 9 bases lay in between. The CDR3 has 15 amino acids. CDR3 nucleotides: TGTGCCTGGAGTGTACGTTCCTACTCTGGAAACACCATATATTTT. Translation: CAWSVRSYSGNTIYF.

This chain links TRBV21-1 with TRBJ1-2. TRBV21-1 is noted as a pseudogene. The CDR3 runs to 16 residues. DNA of the CDR3: TGTGCCAGCAGCAAAAAGGTCTGCAGGCCGCCCTATGGCTACACCTTC. Translated: CASSKKVCRPPYGYTF.

This clonotype showed up just once. The gene calls are TRBV3-1 and TRBJ2-3; D is possibly TRBD2 (6 bases). With 4 bases removed from V and 10 bases from J, the gap between germline ends came to 24 bases. CDR1 and CDR2 from the germline V gene are LGHDT and YNNKEL (reference sequence). The CDR3 is 16 amino acids. In nucleotides, the CDR3 is TGTGCCAGCAGCCCCTCCGGGACTGTCTATGGTGATGCGCAGTATTTT. Its protein is CASSPSGTVYGDAQYF.

The chain couples TRBV6-1 to TRBJ1-5; tentatively, D is TRBD1 (5 bases). Germline V gene data show CDR1 as MNHNS and CDR2 as SASEGT. The CDR3 contains 13 residues. The ends were cut back, 5 bases at V and 7 bases at J, with 12 bases in the middle. The CDR3 region is CASSIGGQQPQHF. The CDR3 coding sequence is TGTGCCAGCAGTATCGGGGGTCAACAGCCCCAGCATTTT.

This clonotype has only a few counts. The rearrangement links TRBV30 to TRBJ2-5; D ambiguous. Germline-derived CDR1 and CDR2 are GTSNPN and SVGIG (reference sequence). The V end was cut by 1 base, the J end by 5 bases, with 14 bases between. This CDR3 has 14 amino acids. As DNA, the CDR3 is TGTGCCTGGAGTGACTTGACCCCCGGGGAGACCCAGTACTTC. It translates to CAWSDLTPGETQYF.

The chain uses TRBV12-5 and TRBJ2-7; 7 bases align to TRBD2. From germline, CDR1 is LGHNT and CDR2 FRNRAP. The CDR3 has 14 amino acids. V lost 3 bases, J lost 2 bases, and 4 bases stayed unmatched. CDR3 loop: CASGFPSGAYEQYF. The CDR3 nucleotides read TGTGCTAGTGGTTTTCCTAGCGGTGCCTACGAGCAGTACTTC.

This rearrangement joins TRBV25-1 to TRBJ1-6, with D unclear. Per the germline V gene, CDR1 is MGHDK and CDR2 is SYGVNS. The CDR3 loop spans 15 amino acids. Trimming cost V 10 bases and J 4 bases, with 17 bases left between them. The CDR3 protein is CATKDARVYNSPLHF. The DNA for the CDR3 is TGTGCCACAAAGGACGCGCGAGTTTATAATTCACCCCTCCACTTT.

This rearrangement joins TRBV5-1 to TRBJ1-5, with D maybe TRBD1 (6 bases). CDR1 and CDR2 from the germline V gene are SGHRS and YFSETQ. Trimming cost V 0 bases and J 6 bases, with 25 bases left between them. This CDR3 is 19 amino acids long. CDR3 protein: CASSLELKFGHRDGQPQHF. The DNA for the CDR3 is TGCGCCAGCAGCTTGGAGCTAAAATTCGGTCACAGGGACGGTCAGCCCCAGCATTTT.

The chain carries TRBV12-3 or TRBV12-4 and TRBJ1-1; maybe TRBD1 (5 bases). There are 14 residues in the CDR3. Trimming took off 5 bases at V and 1 base at J, with 11 bases between the two ends. The CDR3 sequence is CASSQGPENTEAFF. DNA of the CDR3: TGTGCCAGCAGTCAGGGACCGGAGAACACTGAAGCTTTCTTT.

The chain uses TRBV12-3 or TRBV12-4 and TRBJ2-1, with D tentatively TRBD1 (6 bases). This CDR3 comprises 11 residues. Deletions cut 5 bases from V and 15 bases from J, with 14 bases between. The DNA of the CDR3 is TGTGCCAGCAGTCTAGGCAGGGGCTCGTTCTTC. Its translation is CASSLGRGSFF.

The chain carries TRBV5-6 and TRBJ2-7; no clear D. Germline CDR1 reads SGHDT; CDR2 reads YYEEEE. There are 16 residues in the CDR3. V was clipped by 1 base and J by 2 bases, with 16 bases between them. The DNA for the CDR3 is TGTGCCAGCAGCTTGAAGGCAGGTCCAACAACCTACGAGCAGTACTTC. As protein: CASSLKAGPTTYEQYF.

This clonotype showed up just a few times. The V call is TRBV11-1, the J call TRBJ2-2; tentatively, D is TRBD1 (5 bases). CDR1 and CDR2 (germline): SGHAT, FQDESV (reference sequence). V was shortened by 0 bases and J by 5 bases, with 7 bases between the two germline ends. This CDR3 has 14 residues. Here the CDR3 reads CASSLAQGTGELFF. The CDR3 bases are TGTGCCAGCAGCTTAGCGCAGGGTACCGGGGAGCTGTTTTTT.

The gene calls are TRBV6-2 or TRBV6-3 and TRBJ2-2; TRBD1 is a possible D gene (6 bases). The V gene lost 1 base and the J gene lost 0 bases, with 30 bases spanning the gap. Germline CDR1 MNHEY, CDR2 SVGEGT. The CDR3 is made up of 23 amino acids. CDR3 nucleotide sequence: TGTGCCAGCAGTTACTACGGGACAAATCATAGACACCAGTTTACCACGAACACCGGGGAGCTGTTTTTT. Translation: CASSYYGTNHRHQFTTNTGELFF.

The chain uses TRBV6-6 and TRBJ2-7, with 8 bases matching TRBD2. Germline V gives CDR1 MNHNY, CDR2 SVGAGI (reference sequence). The V gene end was trimmed by 6 bases and the J gene end by 0 bases; junction bases not matched to a gene: 4. This CDR3 is 14 amino acids long. CDR3 DNA: TGTGCCAGCAGGCGGGGGGACTTCTCCTACGAGCAGTACTTC. It translates to CASRRGDFSYEQYF.

A few counts support this clonotype. V and J are TRBV7-9 and TRBJ1-1, with D uncertain. Trimming cost V 1 base and J 7 bases, with 10 bases left between them. The V gene's germline CDR1 is SEHNR and CDR2 FQNEAQ (reference sequence). The CDR3 length is 13 residues. The CDR3 sequence is CASSLGGSFEAFF. The CDR3 bases are TGTGCCAGCAGCTTAGGCGGAAGTTTTGAAGCTTTCTTT.

This chain uses TRBV12-3 or TRBV12-4 with TRBJ2-7; TRBD2 matches at 13 bases. CDR3 size: 16 residues. The J segment lost 0 bases and the V segment lost 5 bases, leaving 4 bases of the junction unmatched. The DNA for the CDR3 is TGTGCCAGCAGTAGGGGACTAGCGGGGATCTCCTACGAGCAGTACTTC. It is translated as CASSRGLAGISYEQYF.

The chain couples TRBV2 to TRBJ2-7, with 7 bases aligning to TRBD1. V gave up 6 bases and J gave up 7 bases; unmatched junction bases: 12. CDR3 length equals 14 residues. Germline values: CDR1 SNHLY, CDR2 FYNNEI. CDR3 loop: CASRRDREIGEQYF. The CDR3 DNA reads as TGTGCCAGCAGAAGAGACAGGGAGATAGGGGAGCAGTACTTC.

This clonotype was picked up a small number of times. The V gene is TRBV12-3 or TRBV12-4, the J gene TRBJ1-5, with TRBD1 matching over 8 bases. The CDR3 has 15 residues. The trim removed 6 bases at V and 7 bases at J, leaving 11 bases unmatched. Here the CDR3 DNA reads TGTGCCAGCAGAATTGGGACAGGTCATAGACAGCCCCAGCATTTT. Protein: CASRIGTGHRQPQHF.

This clonotype appeared many times. The chain carries TRBV3-1 and TRBJ2-7; a weak D match, TRBD2 (5 bases). The CDR3 has 13 residues. The V and J ends lost 0 bases and 9 bases respectively, with 12 bases between them. Germline V gene sequence: CDR1 LGHDT, CDR2 YNNKEL (reference sequence). The CDR3 nucleotides are TGTGCCAGCAGCCAAGATGTAGAGGGAAGGCAGTACTTC. Its protein is CASSQDVEGRQYF.

The genes are TRBV7-9 and TRBJ1-3, with TRBD1 as a possible D gene (5 bases). Looked up from germline, CDR1 is SEHNR and CDR2 is FQNEAQ (reference sequence). CDR3 length: 13 residues. CDR3 sequence reads: CVPGQGAGNTIYF. CDR3 sequence (DNA): TGTGTCCCAGGACAAGGGGCTGGAAACACCATATATTTT.

This rearrangement joins TRBV7-2 to TRBJ2-4, with TRBD1 matching over 7 bases. This CDR3 is built from 17 residues. Germline CDR1 SGHTA, CDR2 FQGNSA. Trimming at V came to 1 base and at J to 1 base, leaving 7 bases not matched to a gene. CDR3: CASSLEMGTEAKNIQYF. The CDR3 coding sequence is TGTGCCAGCAGCTTAGAGATGGGGACAGAGGCCAAAAACATTCAGTACTTC.

The rearrangement joins TRBV7-6 to TRBJ2-1; 8 nucleotides align to TRBD2. The germline CDR1 and CDR2 sequences are SGHVS and FNYEAQ. The CDR3 has 13 amino acids. The junction had 8 bases not matched to a gene; V was cut back by 10 bases and J by 6 bases. The CDR3 DNA follows: TGTGCCACCAAGGCTAGCGGGTCCAATGAGCAGTTCTTC. Protein sequence: CATKASGSNEQFF.

V is TRBV7-6 and J is TRBJ2-1; D may be TRBD2 (6 bases). The CDR3 consists of 16 residues. V lost 7 bases and J lost 8, with 24 bases in between. From germline, CDR1 is SGHVS and CDR2 FNYEAQ. The CDR3 spells CASTSHRSEGMDEQFF. The CDR3, as DNA: TGTGCCAGCACCTCTCACCGTTCGGAGGGGATGGATGAGCAGTTCTTC.

At least ten counts were recorded for this clonotype. The gene calls are TRBV7-9 and TRBJ2-1; 12 nucleotides line up with TRBD2. The germline gives CDR1 SEHNR, CDR2 FQNEAQ (reference sequence). The junction had 6 bases not matched to a gene; V was cut back by 4 bases and J by 8 bases. CDR3 length: 15 amino acids. This CDR3 reads CASSSGLAGLDEQFF. CDR3 DNA sequence: TGTGCCAGCAGCTCGGGACTAGCGGGTCTCGATGAGCAGTTCTTC.

This chain links TRBV7-6 with TRBJ2-5; 10 positions match TRBD2. In germline, CDR1 is SGHVS, CDR2 FNYEAQ. This CDR3 has 15 residues. Germline trimming cut 5 bases from V and 6 bases from J; bases unmatched to any gene: 9. DNA for the CDR3: TGTGCCAGCAGCCCGCAGCGGGGGGGCCTTCAGACCCAGTACTTC. Protein product: CASSPQRGGLQTQYF.